One TCR beta chain is described in this entry. No antigen is known for it. These data belong to a study of T cell responses to AZD1222 COVID-19 vaccine. TCRdb keeps only in-frame clones here, not all; method: immunoSEQ multiplex PCR. The data show 120,000 or so clones, with 90% seen just once and 7.2% held by the top ten. The study, taken as a whole, reports: The donor group comprised mostly white British people and more females; the analysis possibly underestimated clonal diversity. Along spike, vaccine-associated CD4 TCRs were found throughout, with dominance at 160-218 and 743-854. Spike-specific TCR breadth rose after two AZD1222 doses, and depth rose as well.

The V end lost 4 bases, the J end lost 6 bases, and 16 bases lay between the germline ends. The CDR3 runs to 15 residues. The germline CDR1 and CDR2 sequences are MDHEN and SYDVKM. Sequenced material: peripheral blood, taken on day 0 of AZD1222 vaccination. The receptor's source is an adult in good health. The chain uses TRBV28 and TRBJ1-5, with D maybe TRBD1 (5 bases). CDR3 in DNA: TGTGCCAGCAGTTCCGCCGGGGCGCGGGGTCAGCCCCAGCATTTT. Amino acids: CASSSAGARGQPQHF. The full variable domain, completed using reference TRBV28 and TRBJ1-5, is DVKVTQSSRYLVKRTGEKVFLECVQDMDHENMFWYRQDPGLGLRLIYFSYDVKMKEKGDIPEGYSVSREKKERFSLILESASTNQTSMYLCASSSAGARGQPQHFGDGTRLSIL.